These 30 T cell receptor beta chains were all obtained from the same sample, sequenced in a study of cytomegalovirus exposure and HLA in healthy donors. Both 60 Vbeta primers and 13 Jbeta primers went into the PCR. Method: immunoSEQ multiplex PCR; TCRdb's copy keeps in-frame clones and lacks some. The sample records roughly 250,000 clones, under 80% being singletons. Sequenced: PBMCs. The receptors were sampled from a female donor in good health and CMV-seronegative.

The chain couples TRBV5-4 to TRBJ2-1; 11 bases agree with TRBD2. V dropped 0 bases and J dropped 7; count of bases not matched to a gene: 6. The CDR3 is 16 residues long. Germline CDR1 is SGHNT and CDR2 is YYREEE (reference sequence). CDR3 in DNA: TGTGCCAGCAGCTTGGCCGGACTAGCGGGCTGGAATGAGCAGTTCTTC. It is translated as CASSLAGLAGWNEQFF.

V and J are TRBV27 and TRBJ2-1, with TRBD2 matching 10 bases. This CDR3 is 16 amino acids long. J lost 7 bases, V lost 6 bases, and 12 bases had no gene match. Germline V gives CDR1 MNHEY, CDR2 SMNVEV (reference sequence). In DNA, the CDR3 is TGTGCCAGCAGGAGCAGAAGCGGGAGGGCCAAGAATGAGCAGTTCTTC. Amino acid sequence: CASRSRSGRAKNEQFF.

V and J are TRBV19 and TRBJ2-7; 7 positions agree with TRBD2. After removal of 0 bases from V and 6 bases from J, the junction contained 5 bases not matched to a gene. Germline CDR1 is LNHDA and CDR2 is SQIVND (reference sequence). The CDR3 extends over 14 amino acids. The DNA of the CDR3 is TGTGCCAGTAGTATAGATCCGGGGAGGGGCGAGCAGTACTTC. Amino acid sequence: CASSIDPGRGEQYF.

This clone was detected only a few times. This chain connects TRBV30 to TRBJ2-7; TRBD2 matches 7 bases. This CDR3 contains 16 residues. Germline assignment: CDR1 GTSNPN and CDR2 SVGIG (reference sequence). Unmatched junction bases numbered 16, after V lost 4 bases and J lost 4 bases. The CDR3 nucleotides read TGTGCCTGGACCTTCGGGGGTACAGCGGGATCGTACGAGCAGTACTTC. Translating gives CAWTFGGTAGSYEQYF.

Details on this clone: The junction departs from germline at one end; a sequencing error may be responsible. The sample has other DNA sequences that encode this CDR3 too. The chain uses TRBV27 and TRBJ1-1; 10 nucleotides line up with TRBD1. The germline V gene has CDR1 MNHEY and CDR2 SMNVEV (reference sequence). The CDR3 loop spans 13 amino acids. This chain's CDR3 is CASTTGQGGEAFF. CDR3 nucleotide sequence: TGTGCCAGCACCACTGGACAGGGGGGCGAAGCCTTCTTT.

This clone has just one count. The chain joins TRBV7-9 to TRBJ2-7, with 7 nucleotides matching TRBD2. V was clipped by 6 bases and J by 0 bases; unmatched bases: 5. Germline loops: CDR1 SEHNR, CDR2 FQNEAQ (reference sequence). This CDR3 region has 14 residues. CDR3 loop: CASSRAGSSYEQYF. CDR3 coding DNA: TGTGCCAGCAGTAGAGCGGGGAGCTCCTACGAGCAGTACTTC. The full variable domain, rest sourced from reference TRBV7-9 and TRBJ2-7, is DTGVSQNPRHKITKRGQNVTFRCDPISEHNRLYWYRQTLGQGPEFLTYFQNEAQLEKSRLLSDRFSAERPKGSFSTLEIQRTEQGDSAMYLCASSRAGSSYEQYFGPGTRLTVT.

This clone was counted a few times. The chain links TRBV7-9 to TRBJ1-2; TRBD1 aligns across 9 bases. Losses at the gene ends were 5 bases for V and 3 bases for J; bases not matched to a gene: 7. Germline CDR1 SEHNR, CDR2 FQNEAQ (reference sequence). The CDR3 has 15 amino acids. The CDR3 DNA sequence: TGTGCCAGCAGCGGACAGGGGAGGGGGTACTATGGCTACACCTTC. Its translation: CASSGQGRGYYGYTF. The whole variable domain, remainder taken from reference TRBV7-9 and TRBJ1-2, is DTGVSQNPRHKITKRGQNVTFRCDPISEHNRLYWYRQTLGQGPEFLTYFQNEAQLEKSRLLSDRFSAERPKGSFSTLEIQRTEQGDSAMYLCASSGQGRGYYGYTFGSGTRLTVV.

The rearrangement uses TRBV27 and TRBJ2-3; TRBD2 might be the D (6 bases). Germline-derived CDR1 and CDR2 are MNHEY and SMNVEV (reference sequence). V lost 6 bases and J lost 0, with 13 bases in between. This CDR3 has 15 residues. The CDR3 loop is CASRRLVRSTDTQYF. The CDR3 DNA reads as TGTGCCAGCAGGAGACTAGTAAGGAGCACAGATACGCAGTATTTT.

The count of this clone is one. The CDR3 bases are TGCAGCGTTGAGGACAGGGGGCACGAAAAACTGTTTTTT. As protein: CSVEDRGHEKLFF. The J gene is TRBJ1-4, the V gene TRBV29-1; 11 positions match TRBD1. V shed 3 bases and J 8 bases; nucleotides not matched to a gene: 2. CDR3 length: 13 residues. CDR1 and CDR2 (germline): SQVTM, ANQGSEA.

The chain has TRBV7-9 and TRBJ2-6; D is undetermined. Germline assignment: CDR1 SEHNR and CDR2 FQNEAQ (reference sequence). The CDR3 totals 15 residues. Trimming took 3 bases from V and 0 from J, leaving 6 bases between them. CDR3 sequence: CASSFESSGANVLTF. DNA of the CDR3: TGTGCCAGCAGCTTTGAGAGCTCTGGGGCCAACGTCCTGACTTTC.

The chain joins TRBV27 to TRBJ1-2, with TRBD1 as a possible D gene (6 bases). The CDR3 has 15 amino acids. CDR1 is MNHEY, CDR2 SMNVEV, per germline (reference sequence). V was cut by 1 base and J by 5 bases, with 14 bases left in between. The CDR3 nucleotides read TGTGCCAGCAGTTTATTCTGGGGGACATCTTATGGCTACACCTTC. Translated, it gives CASSLFWGTSYGYTF.

The chain employs TRBV9 and TRBJ2-3, with 14 positions matching TRBD2. V was clipped by 3 bases and J by 3 bases; unmatched bases: 9. Germline CDR1 SGDLS, CDR2 YYNGEE. This CDR3 spans 18 amino acids. In nucleotides, the CDR3 is TGTGCCAGCAGCGCCCCAGGGGGGACTAGCGGGAGTACAGATACGCAGTATTTT. As protein: CASSAPGGTSGSTDTQYF.

This clone was seen a handful of times. The chain is built from TRBV30 and TRBJ2-1, with 7 nucleotides matching TRBD1. The CDR3 spans 14 residues. The ends lost 0 bases at V and 4 bases at J; junction bases unmatched: 3. The germline V gene has CDR1 GTSNPN and CDR2 SVGIG (reference sequence). The CDR3 is CAWSVQGSYNEQFF. The CDR3 bases are TGTGCCTGGAGTGTACAGGGGTCTTACAATGAGCAGTTCTTC.

This chain connects TRBV7-9 to TRBJ2-3; no firm D call. Germline assignment: CDR1 SEHNR and CDR2 FQNEAQ (reference sequence). This CDR3 has 13 amino acids. Trimming removed 6 bases at V and 0 bases at J, with 7 bases between. CDR3 bases: TGTGCCAGCAGGCCTACTAGCACAGATACGCAGTATTTT. It is translated as CASRPTSTDTQYF.

The chain has TRBV7-9 and TRBJ2-1; D might be TRBD2 (6 bases). Trimming stripped 0 bases from V and 2 bases from J, with 11 bases between. The germline V gene encodes CDR1 SEHNR and CDR2 FQNEAQ (reference sequence). The CDR3 has 16 residues. The CDR3 spells CASSLASGTTYNEQFF. CDR3 nucleotides: TGTGCCAGCAGCTTAGCTAGCGGAACCACCTACAATGAGCAGTTCTTC.

The J gene is TRBJ2-7, the V gene TRBV11-2; TRBD2 agrees at 14 bases. The CDR3 consists of 18 residues. V lost 4 bases to trimming and J lost 3 bases; unmatched junction nucleotides: 11. The germline CDR1 and CDR2 sequences are SGHAT and FQNNGV. The DNA for the CDR3 is TGTGCCAGCAGCTCTGGTCCCGGGACTAGCGGGAGAAGCTACGAGCAGTACTTC. It specifies CASSSGPGTSGRSYEQYF.

The genes are TRBV30 and TRBJ1-2; possible D gene TRBD1, 5 bases. There are 10 residues in the CDR3. Germline CDR1 and CDR2: GTSNPN and SVGIG (reference sequence). V lost 5 bases and J lost 8, with 9 bases in between. The CDR3 DNA reads as TGTGCCTGGGGGGGAGGAGGCTACACCTTC. This sequence encodes CAWGGGGYTF.

This chain connects TRBV11-2 to TRBJ2-2; 7 nucleotides agree with TRBD1. J gave up 4 bases and V 2 bases, and 4 bases lay outside the gene matches. The CDR3 contains 15 residues. The V gene's germline CDR1 is SGHAT and CDR2 FQNNGV. In nucleotides, the CDR3 is TGTGCCAGCAGCTTACTGGGACAGCTCACCGGGGAGCTGTTTTTT. Its translation: CASSLLGQLTGELFF.

This clone is a singleton in its sample. This chain connects TRBV5-5 to TRBJ1-2; 8 bases are shared with TRBD1. Germline assignment: CDR1 SGHKS and CDR2 YYEKEE (reference sequence). The CDR3 has 15 amino acids. Trimming cost V 0 bases and J 5 bases; bases outside gene matches: 6. Written as DNA, the CDR3 is TGTGCCAGCAGCTTGGCCGGGACAGGTCCATATGGCTACACCTTC. This codes for CASSLAGTGPYGYTF.

This chain connects TRBV4-1 to TRBJ1-2, with 8 nucleotides matching TRBD1. The CDR3 length is 15 residues. The V and J ends lost 2 bases and 7 bases, in that order; junction bases with no gene match: 9. In germline, CDR1 is MGHRA, CDR2 YSYEKL. Here the CDR3 reads CASSQPRTGKTGYTF. The CDR3 DNA reads TGCGCCAGCAGCCAACCTAGGACAGGGAAGACTGGCTACACCTTC.

V usage is TRBV4-2 and J usage is TRBJ2-7; 7 nucleotides line up with TRBD2. V lost 0 bases and J lost 3; bases outside the gene matches: 5. The germline V gene encodes CDR1 LGHNA and CDR2 YNFKEQ. The CDR3 is 15 amino acids. CDR3 residues: CASSQDVGGGYEQYF. Written as DNA, the CDR3 is TGTGCCAGCAGCCAAGATGTGGGGGGGGGCTACGAGCAGTACTTC.

This rearrangement joins TRBV9 to TRBJ2-7, with D possibly TRBD2 on 5 matching bases. The germline V gene has CDR1 SGDLS and CDR2 YYNGEE. The CDR3 has 11 residues. Trimming pared 3 bases from V and 7 bases from J, leaving 8 bases between. The CDR3 loop is CASSEGGEQYF. CDR3 DNA sequence: TGTGCCAGCAGCGAGGGCGGGGAGCAGTACTTC.

This chain joins TRBV6-5 and TRBJ2-1, with TRBD2 matching 13 bases. The CDR3 extends over 15 amino acids. J lost 8 bases, V lost 5 bases, and 6 bases had no gene match. In germline, CDR1 is MNHEY, CDR2 SVGAGI. CDR3 region: CASSRLAGGRYEQFF. CDR3 DNA sequence: TGTGCCAGCAGTCGACTAGCGGGAGGTCGGTATGAGCAGTTCTTC.

This chain links TRBV5-1 with TRBJ2-3, with TRBD2 matching 14 bases. Trimming removed 0 bases from V and 4 bases from J; junction bases left unmatched: 4. The length of the CDR3 is 17 residues. The germline CDR1 and CDR2 sequences are SGHRS and YFSETQ. This CDR3 reads CASSLAGTSGSADTQYF. The CDR3 coding sequence is TGCGCCAGCAGCTTGGCCGGGACTAGCGGGAGTGCAGATACGCAGTATTTT. Full variable domain (rest looked up from reference TRBV5-1 and TRBJ2-3): KAGVTQTPRYLIKTRGQQVTLSCSPISGHRSVSWYQQTPGQGLQFLFEYFSETQRNKGNFPGRFSGRQFSNSRSEMNVSTLELGDSALYLCASSLAGTSGSADTQYFGPGTRLTVL.

Only one count was recorded for this clone. The chain links TRBV4-1 to TRBJ2-1; D is perhaps TRBD2 (6 bases). Germline CDR1 is MGHRA and CDR2 is YSYEKL. CDR3 length: 14 amino acids. V lost 2 bases and J lost 9, with 14 bases in between. The CDR3 nucleotides read TGCGCCAGCAGCCAACCGGCGGGATCAGGTGAGCAGTTCTTC. Protein product: CASSQPAGSGEQFF.

This chain links TRBV11-2 with TRBJ1-2; 12 bases align to TRBD1. V shed 3 bases, J shed 3 bases, and the junction held 5 bases outside the gene matches. The CDR3 spans 16 residues. Germline CDR1 and CDR2: SGHAT and FQNNGV. The CDR3 DNA reads TGTGCCAGCAGCTTTCCCGGGACAGGGGGCGACTATGGCTACACCTTC. This codes for CASSFPGTGGDYGYTF.

There are a few counts of this clone. The chain has TRBV7-8 and TRBJ2-7, with D possibly TRBD1 on 6 matching bases. CDR3 length equals 13 residues. Trimming took 3 bases from V and 7 from J, leaving 13 bases between them. CDR1 SGHVS and CDR2 FQNEAQ come from the germline V gene. The CDR3 reads CASSLGADLEQYF. Here the CDR3 DNA reads TGTGCCAGCAGCTTGGGGGCGGATTTAGAGCAGTACTTC.

This clone came up a few times. V usage is TRBV5-1 and J usage is TRBJ1-2; D uncertain. This CDR3 has 13 amino acids. Trimming cost V 1 base and J 2 bases, with 6 bases left between them. From germline, CDR1 is SGHRS and CDR2 YFSETQ. CDR3 DNA sequence: TGCGCCAGCAGCTTGACGGAGAACTATGGCTACACCTTC. Residues: CASSLTENYGYTF.

This sequence joins TRBV15 and TRBJ2-3; 13 nucleotides agree with TRBD2. Trimming took 3 bases from V and 7 from J; bases not matched to a gene: 13. This CDR3 contains 18 residues. Germline V gene lookup returns CDR1 LNHNV and CDR2 YYDKDF (reference sequence). The CDR3 sequence is CATSSPQVGLAGWYTQYF. As DNA, the CDR3 is TGTGCCACCAGCAGTCCCCAGGTGGGACTAGCGGGATGGTATACGCAGTATTTT.

This clone was counted only a few times. One junction end does not reproduce the germline sequence, and a read error may be involved. The chain joins TRBV7-9 to TRBJ2-7; D is ambiguous. The CDR3 is 15 residues long. Germline CDR1 is SEHNR and CDR2 is FQNEAQ (reference sequence). CDR3 sequence: CSSSSSSPGRYEQYF. The CDR3 DNA is TGTTCCAGCAGCTCCTCGTCGCCAGGCCGATACGAGCAGTACTTC.